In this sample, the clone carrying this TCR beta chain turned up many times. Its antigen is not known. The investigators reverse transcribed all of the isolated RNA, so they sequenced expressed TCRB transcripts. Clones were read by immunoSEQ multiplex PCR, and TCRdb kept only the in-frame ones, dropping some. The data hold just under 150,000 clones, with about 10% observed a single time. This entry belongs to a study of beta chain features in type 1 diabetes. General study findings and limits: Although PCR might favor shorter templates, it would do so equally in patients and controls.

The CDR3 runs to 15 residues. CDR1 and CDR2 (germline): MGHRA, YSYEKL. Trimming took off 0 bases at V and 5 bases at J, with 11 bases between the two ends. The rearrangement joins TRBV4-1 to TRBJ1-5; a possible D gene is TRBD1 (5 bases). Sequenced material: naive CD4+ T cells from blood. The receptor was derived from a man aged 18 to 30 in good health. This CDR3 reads CASSQDTQAYQPQHF. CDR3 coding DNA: TGCGCCAGCAGCCAAGATACACAGGCCTATCAGCCCCAGCATTTT.